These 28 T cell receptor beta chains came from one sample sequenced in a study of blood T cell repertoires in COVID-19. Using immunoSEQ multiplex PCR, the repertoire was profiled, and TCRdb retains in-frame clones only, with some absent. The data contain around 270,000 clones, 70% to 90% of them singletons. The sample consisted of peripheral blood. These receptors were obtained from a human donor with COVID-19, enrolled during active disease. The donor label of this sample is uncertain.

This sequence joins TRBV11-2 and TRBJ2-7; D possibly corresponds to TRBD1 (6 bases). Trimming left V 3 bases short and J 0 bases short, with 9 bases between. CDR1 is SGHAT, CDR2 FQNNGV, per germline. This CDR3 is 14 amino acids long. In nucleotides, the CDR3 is TGTGCCAGCAGCTTCCGGGACACCTCCTACGAGCAGTACTTC. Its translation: CASSFRDTSYEQYF.

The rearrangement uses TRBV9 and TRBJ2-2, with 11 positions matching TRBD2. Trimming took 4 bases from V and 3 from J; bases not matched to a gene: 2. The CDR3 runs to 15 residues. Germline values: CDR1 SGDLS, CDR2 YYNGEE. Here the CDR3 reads CASSPGLADTGELFF. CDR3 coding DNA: TGTGCCAGCAGCCCGGGACTAGCGGACACCGGGGAGCTGTTTTTT.

CDR3 sequence (DNA): TGTGCCAGCAGCCTAACAGGGGCCCTGGTTGAAGCTTTCTTT. Translated, it gives CASSLTGALVEAFF. The V gene is TRBV28, the J gene TRBJ1-1; TRBD1 matches 7 bases. Trimming cost V 6 bases and J 7 bases; bases outside gene matches: 11. The CDR3 is 14 amino acids. Germline values: CDR1 MDHEN, CDR2 SYDVKM.

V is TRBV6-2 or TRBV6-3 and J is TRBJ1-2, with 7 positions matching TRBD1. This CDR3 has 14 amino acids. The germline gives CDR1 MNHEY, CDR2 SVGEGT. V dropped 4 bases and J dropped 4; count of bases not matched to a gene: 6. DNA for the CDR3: TGTGCCAGCAGTTGGGACAGTTCTGGCTATGGCTACACCTTC. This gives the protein CASSWDSSGYGYTF.

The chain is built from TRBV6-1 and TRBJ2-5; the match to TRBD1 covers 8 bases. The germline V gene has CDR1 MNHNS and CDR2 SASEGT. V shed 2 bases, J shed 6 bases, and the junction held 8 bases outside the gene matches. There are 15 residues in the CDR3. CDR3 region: CASSERQGSSKTQYF. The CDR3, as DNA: TGTGCCAGCAGTGAAAGACAGGGGAGCTCGAAGACCCAGTACTTC.

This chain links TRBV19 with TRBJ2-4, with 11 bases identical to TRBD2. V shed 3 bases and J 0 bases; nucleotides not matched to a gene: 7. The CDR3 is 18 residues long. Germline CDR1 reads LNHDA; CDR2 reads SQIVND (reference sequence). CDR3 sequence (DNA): TGTGCCAGTAGTATCCCGGGACTAGCGGAGATAGCCAAAAACATTCAGTACTTC. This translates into CASSIPGLAEIAKNIQYF.

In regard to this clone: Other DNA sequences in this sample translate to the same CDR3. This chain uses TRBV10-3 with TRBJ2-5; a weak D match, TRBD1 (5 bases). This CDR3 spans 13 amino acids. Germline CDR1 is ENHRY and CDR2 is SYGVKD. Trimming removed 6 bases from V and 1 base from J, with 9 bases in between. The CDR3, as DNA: TGTGCCATCAGCGACGACAGCCAAGAGACCCAGTACTTC. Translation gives CAISDDSQETQYF.

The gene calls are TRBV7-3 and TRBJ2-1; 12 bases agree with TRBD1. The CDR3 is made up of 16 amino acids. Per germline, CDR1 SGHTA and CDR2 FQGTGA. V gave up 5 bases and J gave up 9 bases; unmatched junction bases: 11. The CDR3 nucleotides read TGTGCCAGCAGCGTGATGGGGACAGGGGGCGAGGCTGAGCAGTTCTTC. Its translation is CASSVMGTGGEAEQFF.

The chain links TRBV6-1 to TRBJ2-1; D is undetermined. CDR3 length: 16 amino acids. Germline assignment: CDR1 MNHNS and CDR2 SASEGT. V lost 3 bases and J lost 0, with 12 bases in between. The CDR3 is CASSESLVSSYNEQFF. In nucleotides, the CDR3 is TGTGCCAGCAGTGAGTCTTTGGTCAGCTCCTACAATGAGCAGTTCTTC.

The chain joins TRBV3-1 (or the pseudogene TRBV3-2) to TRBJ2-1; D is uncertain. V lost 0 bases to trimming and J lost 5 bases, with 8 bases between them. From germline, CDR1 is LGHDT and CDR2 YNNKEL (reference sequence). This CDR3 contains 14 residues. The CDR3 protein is CASSQDRQDNEQFF. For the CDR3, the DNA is TGTGCCAGCAGCCAAGACCGGCAGGACAATGAGCAGTTCTTC.

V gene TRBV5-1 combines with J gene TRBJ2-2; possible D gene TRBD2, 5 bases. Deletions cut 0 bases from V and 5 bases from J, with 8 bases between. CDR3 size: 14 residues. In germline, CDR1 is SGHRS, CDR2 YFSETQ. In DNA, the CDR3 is TGCGCCAGCAGCTTGGAGGGAGTGACCGGGGAGCTGTTTTTT. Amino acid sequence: CASSLEGVTGELFF.

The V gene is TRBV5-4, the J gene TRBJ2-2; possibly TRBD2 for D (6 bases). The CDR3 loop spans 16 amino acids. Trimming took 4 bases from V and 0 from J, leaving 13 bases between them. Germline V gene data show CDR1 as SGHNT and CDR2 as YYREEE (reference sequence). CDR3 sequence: CASSARLGTNTGELFF. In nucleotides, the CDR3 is TGTGCCAGCAGCGCCAGACTAGGGACGAACACCGGGGAGCTGTTTTTT.

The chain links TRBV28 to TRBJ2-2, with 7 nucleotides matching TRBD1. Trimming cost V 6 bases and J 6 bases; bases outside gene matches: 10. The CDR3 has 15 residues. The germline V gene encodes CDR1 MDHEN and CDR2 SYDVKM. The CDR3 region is CASRIGTESAGELFF. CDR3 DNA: TGTGCCAGCAGAATAGGGACAGAGTCGGCCGGGGAGCTGTTTTTT.

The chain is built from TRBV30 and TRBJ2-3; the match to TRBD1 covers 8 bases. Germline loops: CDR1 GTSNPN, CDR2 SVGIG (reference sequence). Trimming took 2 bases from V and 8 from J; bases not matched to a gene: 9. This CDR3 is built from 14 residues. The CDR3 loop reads CAWSLGTGSVTQYF. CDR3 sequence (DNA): TGTGCCTGGAGTTTAGGGACAGGATCGGTTACGCAGTATTTT.

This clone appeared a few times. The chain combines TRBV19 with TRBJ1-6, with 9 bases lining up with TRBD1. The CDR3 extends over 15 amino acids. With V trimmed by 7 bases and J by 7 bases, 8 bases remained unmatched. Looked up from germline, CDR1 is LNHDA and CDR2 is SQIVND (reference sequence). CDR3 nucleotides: TGTGCCAGTACCCCCGGGACAGGGCTGAATTCACCCCTCCACTTT. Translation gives CASTPGTGLNSPLHF.

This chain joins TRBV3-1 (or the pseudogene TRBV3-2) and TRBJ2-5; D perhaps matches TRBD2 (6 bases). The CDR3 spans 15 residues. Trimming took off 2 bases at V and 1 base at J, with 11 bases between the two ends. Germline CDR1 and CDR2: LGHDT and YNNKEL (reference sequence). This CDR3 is CASSQQGTGQETQYF. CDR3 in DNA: TGTGCCAGCAGCCAACAAGGGACTGGCCAAGAGACCCAGTACTTC.

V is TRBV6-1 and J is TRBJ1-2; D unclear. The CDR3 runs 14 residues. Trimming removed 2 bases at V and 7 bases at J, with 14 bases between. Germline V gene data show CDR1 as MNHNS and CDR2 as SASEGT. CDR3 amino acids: CASSENRHALGYTF. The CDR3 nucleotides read TGTGCCAGCAGTGAAAACAGACACGCCCTTGGCTACACCTTC.

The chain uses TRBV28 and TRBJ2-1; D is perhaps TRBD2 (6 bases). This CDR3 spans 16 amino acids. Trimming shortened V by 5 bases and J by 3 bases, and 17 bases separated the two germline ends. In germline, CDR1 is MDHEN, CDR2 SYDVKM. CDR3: CASSPDRGGNYNEQFF. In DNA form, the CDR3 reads TGTGCCAGCAGTCCGGACCGCGGCGGGAACTACAATGAGCAGTTCTTC.

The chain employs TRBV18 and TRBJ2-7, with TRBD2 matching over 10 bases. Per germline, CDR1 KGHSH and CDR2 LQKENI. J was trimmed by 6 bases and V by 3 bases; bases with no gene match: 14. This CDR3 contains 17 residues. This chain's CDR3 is CASSPGVAGGQVAEQYF. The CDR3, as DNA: TGTGCCAGCTCACCGGGGGTAGCGGGAGGCCAGGTGGCCGAGCAGTACTTC.

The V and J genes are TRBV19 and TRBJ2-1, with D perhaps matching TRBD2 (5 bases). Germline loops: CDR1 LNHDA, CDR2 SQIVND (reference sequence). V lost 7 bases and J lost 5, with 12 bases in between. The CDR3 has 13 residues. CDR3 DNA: TGTGCCAGTAAGGGAGCGAATAACAATGAGCAGTTCTTC. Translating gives CASKGANNNEQFF.

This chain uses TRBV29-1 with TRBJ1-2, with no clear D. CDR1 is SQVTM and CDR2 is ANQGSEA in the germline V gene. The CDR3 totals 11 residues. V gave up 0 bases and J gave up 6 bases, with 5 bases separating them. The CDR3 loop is CSVEDPDGYTF. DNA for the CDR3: TGCAGCGTTGAAGACCCTGATGGCTACACCTTC.

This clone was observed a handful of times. The DNA for the CDR3 is TGTGCCAGCAGCTCACAGGGGGCGGGCTATGGCTACACCTTC. This encodes CASSSQGAGYGYTF. The chain employs TRBV7-9 and TRBJ1-2; TRBD1 agrees at 9 bases. With V trimmed by 4 bases and J by 4 bases, 4 bases remained unmatched. This CDR3 is 14 amino acids long. Germline V lookup: CDR1 SEHNR, CDR2 FQNEAQ (reference sequence).

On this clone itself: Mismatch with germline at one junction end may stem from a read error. The CDR3 is CASNSQLYQSQHF. Here the CDR3 DNA reads TGTGCCAGTAATAGCCAGCTTTATCAGTCCCAGCATTTT. The rearrangement links TRBV19 to TRBJ1-5; D not certain. The CDR3 is 13 amino acids. The germline V gene encodes CDR1 LNHDA and CDR2 SQIVND (reference sequence).

The CDR3 protein is CASSPDSGEAFF. The CDR3 coding sequence is TGTGCCAGCTCACCAGATAGCGGTGAAGCTTTCTTT. J is TRBJ1-1 and V is TRBV18; D gene uncertain. Trimming took 2 bases from V and 7 from J, leaving 8 bases between them. The CDR3 length is 12 residues. The germline V gene has CDR1 KGHSH and CDR2 LQKENI.

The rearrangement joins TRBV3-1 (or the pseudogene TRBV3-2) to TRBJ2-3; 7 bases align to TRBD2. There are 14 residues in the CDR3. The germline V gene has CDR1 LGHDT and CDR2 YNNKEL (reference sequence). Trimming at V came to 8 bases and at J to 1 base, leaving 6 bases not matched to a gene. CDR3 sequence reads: CASSHREGTDTQYF. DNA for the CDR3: TGTGCCAGCTCCCACCGGGAGGGCACAGATACGCAGTATTTT.

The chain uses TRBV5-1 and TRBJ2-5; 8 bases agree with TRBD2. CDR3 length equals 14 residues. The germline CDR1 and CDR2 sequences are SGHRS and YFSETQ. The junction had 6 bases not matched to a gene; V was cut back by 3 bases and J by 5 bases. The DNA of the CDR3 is TGCGCCAGCAGCTCTACGACTAGCGAGGAGACCCAGTACTTC. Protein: CASSSTTSEETQYF.

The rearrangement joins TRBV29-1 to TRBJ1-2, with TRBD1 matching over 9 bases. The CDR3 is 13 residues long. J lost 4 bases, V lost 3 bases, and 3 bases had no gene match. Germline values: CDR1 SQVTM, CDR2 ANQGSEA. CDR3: CSVEGQGPYGYTF. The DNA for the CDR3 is TGCAGCGTTGAGGGACAGGGACCCTATGGCTACACCTTC. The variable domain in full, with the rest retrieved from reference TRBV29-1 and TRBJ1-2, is SAVISQKPSRDICQRGTSLTIQCQVDSQVTMMFWYRQQPGQSLTLIATANQGSEATYESGFVIDKFPISRPNLTFSTLTVSNMSPEDSSIYLCSVEGQGPYGYTFGSGTRLTVV.

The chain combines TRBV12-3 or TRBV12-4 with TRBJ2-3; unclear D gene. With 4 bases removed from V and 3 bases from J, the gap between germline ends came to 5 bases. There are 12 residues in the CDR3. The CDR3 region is CASSSVTDTQYF. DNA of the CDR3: TGTGCCAGCAGTTCCGTTACAGATACGCAGTATTTT.